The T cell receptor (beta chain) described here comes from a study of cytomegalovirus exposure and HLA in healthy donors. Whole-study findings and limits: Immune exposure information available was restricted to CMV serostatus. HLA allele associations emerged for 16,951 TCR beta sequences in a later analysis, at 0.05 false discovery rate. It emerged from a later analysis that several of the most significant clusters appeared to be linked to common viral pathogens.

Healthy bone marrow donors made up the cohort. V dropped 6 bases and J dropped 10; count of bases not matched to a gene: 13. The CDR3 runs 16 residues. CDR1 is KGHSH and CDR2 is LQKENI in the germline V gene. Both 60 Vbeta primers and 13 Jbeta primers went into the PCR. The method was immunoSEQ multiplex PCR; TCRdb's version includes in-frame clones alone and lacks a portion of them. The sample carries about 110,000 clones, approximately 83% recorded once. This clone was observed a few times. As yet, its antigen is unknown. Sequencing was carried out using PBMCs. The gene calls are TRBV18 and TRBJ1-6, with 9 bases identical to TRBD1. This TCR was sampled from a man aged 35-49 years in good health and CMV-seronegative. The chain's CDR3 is CASSTGPGQGGSPLHF. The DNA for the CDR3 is TGTGCCAGCTCCACGGGACCGGGACAGGGAGGATCACCCCTCCACTTT.